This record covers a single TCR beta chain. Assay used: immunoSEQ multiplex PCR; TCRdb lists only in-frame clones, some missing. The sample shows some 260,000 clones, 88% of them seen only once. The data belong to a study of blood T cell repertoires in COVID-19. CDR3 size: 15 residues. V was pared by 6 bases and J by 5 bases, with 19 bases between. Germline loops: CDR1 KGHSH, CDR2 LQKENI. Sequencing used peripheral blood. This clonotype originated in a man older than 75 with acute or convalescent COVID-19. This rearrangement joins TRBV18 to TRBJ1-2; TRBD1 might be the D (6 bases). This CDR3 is CASSNSGTSGYGYTF. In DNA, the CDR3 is TGTGCCAGCTCTAACTCGGGGACATCAGGGTATGGCTACACCTTC.